Described below is a single TCR beta chain sequence and its context. Its cognate antigen is unknown. Evenly divided among several immunoSEQ plates was the genomic DNA of each subset. The table came from immunoSEQ multiplex PCR; TCRdb's copy has only in-frame clones and leaves some out. The data hold hundreds of thousands of clones, with 70% to 80% observed a single time. The CDR3 spans 12 residues. Trimming shortened V by 4 bases and J by 7 bases, and 11 bases separated the two germline ends. Germline V CDR1 and CDR2: LGHNA, YNFKEQ. This record comes from a study of shared clonotypes between healthy human individuals. For the study at large: In total, the donors were two women and a few men aged 18 to 49. Study-wide findings and caveats: Blood was the only sampled material, and tissue repertoires likely differ.

Sequenced sample: PBMCs. The sequence was obtained from a woman between 40 and 55 years old in good health. Some clones in this sample may be carry-over from other donors' samples. The chain carries TRBV4-2 and TRBJ2-7; D gene ambiguous. The CDR3 DNA reads as TGTGCCAGCAGCCCCAATGGTCGGGAGCAGTACTTC. It codes for CASSPNGREQYF.